The 19 T cell receptor beta chains reported below all come from one sample, sequenced in a study of somatic mutations in cytotoxic T cells in rheumatoid arthritis. Data came from immunoSEQ multiplex PCR; TCRdb stores just in-frame clones and leaves some out. Here the sample spans some 13,000 clones, nearly 80% being singletons. The material sequenced was CD8+ T cells sorted from blood. The receptors originated from a man aged 45-60 years in good health.

The V call is TRBV7-9, the J call TRBJ1-1, with 8 bases lining up with TRBD1. The CDR3 totals 15 residues. V gave up 4 bases and J gave up 4 bases; unmatched junction bases: 8. CDR1 is SEHNR, CDR2 FQNEAQ, per germline (reference sequence). Here the CDR3 DNA reads TGTGCCAGCAGCTACGGACAGGGTGTGGGCACTGAAGCTTTCTTT. Its translation is CASSYGQGVGTEAFF.

In regard to this clone: Additional DNA sequences in this sample encode the identical CDR3. The rearrangement joins TRBV7-2 to TRBJ2-2, with D unresolved. V was shortened by 5 bases and J by 9 bases, with 7 bases between the two germline ends. Per the germline V gene, CDR1 is SGHTA and CDR2 is FQGNSA. The CDR3 covers 11 residues. CDR3 in DNA: TGTGCCAGCAGCGTAATAAGGGAGCTGTTTTTT. Protein sequence: CASSVIRELFF.

This chain uses TRBV7-9 with TRBJ2-1, with D tentatively TRBD1 or TRBD2 (6 bases each). Germline V gives CDR1 SEHNR, CDR2 FQNEAQ (reference sequence). V was pared by 5 bases and J by 9 bases, with 17 bases between. CDR3 length equals 14 residues. The CDR3 region is CASSGTAGGSEQFF. Written as DNA, the CDR3 is TGTGCCAGCAGCGGGACGGCCGGGGGCTCTGAGCAGTTCTTC.

This clone was counted between two and nine times. This chain uses TRBV30 with TRBJ1-1; D unclear. Between the trimmed V and J ends, which lost 5 bases and 6 bases, there was a span of 13 bases. This CDR3 comprises 12 residues. The germline V gene encodes CDR1 GTSNPN and CDR2 SVGIG (reference sequence). CDR3 region: CAWRATAPEAFF. For the CDR3, the DNA is TGTGCCTGGCGTGCAACGGCTCCTGAAGCTTTCTTT.

The CDR3 DNA sequence: TGTGCCAGTAGTAGCGGGAGCACAGATACGCAGTATTTT. Encoded protein: CASSSGSTDTQYF. This rearrangement joins TRBV19 to TRBJ2-3; perhaps TRBD2 as D (5 bases). Germline CDR1 and CDR2: LNHDA and SQIVND (reference sequence). Trimming took 4 bases from V and 0 from J, leaving 5 bases between them. This CDR3 is built from 13 residues.

There are a few counts of this clone. V usage is TRBV30 and J usage is TRBJ1-1, with D possibly TRBD1 on 5 matching bases. The CDR3 length is 13 residues. Germline V gene data show CDR1 as GTSNPN and CDR2 as SVGIG (reference sequence). V was cut by 2 bases and J by 1 base, with 8 bases left in between. The CDR3 here is CAWSLQANTEAFF. For the CDR3, the DNA is TGTGCCTGGAGTTTACAGGCGAACACTGAAGCTTTCTTT.

The CDR3 DNA is TGTGCCAGAAGCTATTCAGACAGGGTCGACTCCTTAAGGAAGCATCAGCCCCAGCATTTT. It translates to CARSYSDRVDSLRKHQPQHF. The chain joins TRBV5-3 to TRBJ1-5; 7 nucleotides match TRBD1. TRBV5-3 is given ORF status, its function remaining uncertain. This CDR3 comprises 20 residues. Trimming at V came to 3 bases and at J to 5 bases, leaving 23 bases not matched to a gene.

The chain employs TRBV6-5 and TRBJ1-1; D is ambiguous. The CDR3 totals 14 residues. The germline V and J ends were trimmed by 4 bases and 1 base, with 10 bases remaining between them. Germline V gene lookup returns CDR1 MNHEY and CDR2 SVGAGI. In nucleotides, the CDR3 is TGTGCCAGCAGTTTAGACTCGGGGAACACTGAAGCTTTCTTT. Its translation is CASSLDSGNTEAFF.

The chain uses TRBV10-3 and TRBJ2-6; D tentatively reads TRBD1 or TRBD2 (5 bases each). This CDR3 contains 17 residues. Trimming removed 2 bases at V and 0 bases at J, with 11 bases between. Germline V gene sequence: CDR1 ENHRY, CDR2 SYGVKD. The CDR3 DNA follows: TGTGCCATCAGTGAGGCCCCAGGGACCTCTGGGGCCAACGTCCTGACTTTC. This translates into CAISEAPGTSGANVLTF.

As for this clone: The sample contains more than one DNA sequence encoding this CDR3. The V call is TRBV29-1, the J call TRBJ1-1; unclear D gene. This CDR3 is 11 amino acids long. Trimming shortened V by 3 bases and J by 2 bases, and 4 bases separated the two germline ends. Germline CDR1 SQVTM, CDR2 ANQGSEA. CDR3 sequence: CSVEENTEAFF. The CDR3 DNA reads TGCAGCGTTGAGGAAAACACTGAAGCTTTCTTT. Based on the CDR3 plus reference TRBV29-1 and TRBJ1-1, the full variable domain is SAVISQKPSRDICQRGTSLTIQCQVDSQVTMMFWYRQQPGQSLTLIATANQGSEATYESGFVIDKFPISRPNLTFSTLTVSNMSPEDSSIYLCSVEENTEAFFGQGTRLTVV.

This sequence joins TRBV27 and TRBJ2-1, with D perhaps given as TRBD1 or TRBD2 (5 bases each). V lost 3 bases and J 2 bases, leaving 11 bases between the germline ends. The V gene's germline CDR1 is MNHEY and CDR2 SMNVEV (reference sequence). The CDR3 runs 15 residues. This chain's CDR3 is CASSFGTEAYNEQFF. DNA for the CDR3: TGTGCCAGCAGTTTTGGGACGGAGGCCTACAATGAGCAGTTCTTC.

The gene calls are TRBV7-3 and TRBJ2-5; D perhaps matches TRBD2 (6 bases). Germline loops: CDR1 SGHTA, CDR2 FQGTGA. This CDR3 spans 15 amino acids. Between the trimmed V and J ends, which lost 2 bases and 0 bases, there was a span of 10 bases. The CDR3 is CASSLFGGDQETQYF. The CDR3 DNA reads TGTGCCAGCAGCTTATTCGGCGGGGACCAAGAGACCCAGTACTTC.

V gene TRBV9 combines with J gene TRBJ2-5, with unresolved D. V lost 0 bases and J lost 4, with 10 bases in between. The germline gives CDR1 SGDLS, CDR2 YYNGEE. The CDR3 has 14 amino acids. The chain's CDR3 is CASSVGSGVETQYF. The DNA of the CDR3 is TGTGCCAGCAGCGTAGGATCAGGCGTAGAGACCCAGTACTTC.

The chain recombines TRBV29-1 with TRBJ2-1; D tentatively reads TRBD1 or TRBD2 (5 bases each). With 2 bases removed from V and 3 bases from J, the gap between germline ends came to 14 bases. The CDR3 consists of 15 residues. The germline V gene encodes CDR1 SQVTM and CDR2 ANQGSEA. The DNA for the CDR3 is TGCAGCGTTGAATTTCTGGGACGGAGCTACAATGAGCAGTTCTTC. This gives the protein CSVEFLGRSYNEQFF.

CDR3 in amino acids: CASSPRTGLTEAFF. CDR3 in DNA: TGTGCCAGCAGCCCCCGGACAGGGCTCACTGAAGCTTTCTTT. The V call is TRBV5-4, the J call TRBJ1-1, with 8 bases lining up with TRBD1. The CDR3 spans 14 residues. J gave up 4 bases and V 4 bases, and 6 bases lay outside the gene matches. The germline gives CDR1 SGHNT, CDR2 YYREEE (reference sequence).

This clone qualifies as medium-sized. This chain links TRBV4-1 with TRBJ1-4; D unclear. Germline V gives CDR1 MGHRA, CDR2 YSYEKL. V dropped 4 bases and J dropped 4 bases, with 16 bases sitting between them. The CDR3 consists of 16 residues. CDR3 bases: TGCGCCAGCAGCCCGGAGGTCACGGCCCTTAATGAAAAACTGTTTTTT. It translates to CASSPEVTALNEKLFF.

V usage is TRBV7-9 and J usage is TRBJ2-4; TRBD1 aligns across 7 bases. Germline V CDR1 and CDR2: SEHNR, FQNEAQ (reference sequence). The CDR3 runs to 13 residues. Unmatched junction bases numbered 8, after V lost 5 bases and J lost 10 bases. The CDR3 DNA follows: TGTGCCAGCAGCCACACGACAGGGTCTATTCAGTACTTC. Protein product: CASSHTTGSIQYF.

The CDR3 sequence is CASSYSWSSYEQYF. CDR3 nucleotides: TGTGCCAGCAGTTACTCGTGGTCCTCCTACGAGCAGTACTTC. The J gene is TRBJ2-7, the V gene TRBV6-5; D gene ambiguous. In germline, CDR1 is MNHEY, CDR2 SVGAGI. The CDR3 has 14 residues. The germline V and J ends were trimmed by 0 bases and 0 bases, with 6 bases remaining between them.

The rearrangement links TRBV7-9 to TRBJ1-3; D not certain. Per the germline V gene, CDR1 is SEHNR and CDR2 is FQNEAQ (reference sequence). The CDR3 sequence is 15 residues long. Trimming shortened V by 5 bases and J by 4 bases, and 15 bases separated the two germline ends. The CDR3, as DNA: TGTGCCAGCAGCCACCCCCCGGACGGCGGAAACACCATATATTTT. Encoded protein: CASSHPPDGGNTIYF.